The clone carrying this T cell receptor (beta chain) was seen more than once but under ten times. The record originates from a study of regulatory and conventional T cells in breast cancer. A single record per CDR3 protein comes from TCRdb applying MiXCR to the PCR reads. The sample shows about 16,000 distinct CDR3 sequences, 32% of them seen only once. Material: conventional T cells from blood. The clonotype was recovered from a female donor in good health.

This CDR3 is CASSLGAPGQLLREQYF. CDR3 DNA sequence: TGTGCCAGCAGCTTGGGAGCTCCGGGACAGCTGTTACGGGAGCAGTACTTC. The chain is built from TRBV5-6 and TRBJ2-7, with 7 nucleotides matching TRBD1. V lost 0 bases to trimming and J lost 7 bases; unmatched junction nucleotides: 16. CDR1 is SGHDT and CDR2 is YYEEEE in the germline V gene. This CDR3 has 17 amino acids.